A selection of T cell receptor beta chains follows, all from one sample in a study of blood T cell repertoires in COVID-19. The data were produced by immunoSEQ multiplex PCR, yet TCRdb's version contains in-frame clones alone and is incomplete. The sample carries about 440,000 clones, about 90% recorded once. The sequencing sample was made of PBMCs or T cells enriched from blood (not recorded which). These receptors were taken from a man in his late teens or twenties who had recovered from COVID-19. Both conserved end residues are part of each CDR3. The D gene is left open where the match is weak. Not all rows give a size; the values are once, few, many and, for expanded clones, a class.

>TRBV25-1|TRBJ1-1|NA|NA
CASSQTGHPNTEAFF
TGTGCCAGCAGTCAGACGGGACACCCGAACACTGAAGCTTTCTTT
>TRBV28|TRBJ2-7|NA|NA
CASSFSAGEVKPEQYF
TGTGCCAGCAGCTTTTCGGCGGGTGAAGTCAAACCCGAGCAGTACTTC
>TRBV5-1|TRBJ1-1|NA|NA
CASSSEQGRGNTEAFF
TGCGCCAGCAGCTCCGAACAGGGTCGAGGAAACACTGAAGCTTTCTTT
>TRBV19|TRBJ2-1|TRBD2|NA
CASSMVFFIREAGNNEQFF
TGTGCCAGTAGTATGGTTTTTTTTATTCGGGAGGCTGGGAACAATGAGCAGTTCTTC
>TRBV7-9|TRBJ1-1|NA|many
CASSLFNLVANTEAFF
TGTGCCAGCAGCTTATTTAATTTGGTGGCCAACACTGAAGCTTTCTTT
>TRBV4-1|TRBJ2-7|TRBD2|NA
CASSQAGLAGGEQYF
TGCGCCAGCAGCCAGGCCGGACTAGCGGGAGGCGAGCAGTACTTC
>TRBV5-8|TRBJ1-6|NA|NA
CASSSRTDNSPLHF
TGTGCCAGCAGCTCTCGGACAGATAATTCACCCCTCCACTTT
>TRBV7-2|TRBJ2-1|NA|NA
CASSPAGEPAYNEQFF
TGTGCCAGCAGCCCAGCAGGGGAACCAGCCTACAATGAGCAGTTCTTC
>TRBV5-1|TRBJ1-1|NA|NA
CASSRETGFEAFF
TGCGCCAGCAGCAGGGAGACGGGATTTGAAGCTTTCTTT
>TRBV11-3|TRBJ2-7|NA|NA
CASSLNGYEQYF
TGTGCCAGCAGCTTAAACGGCTACGAGCAGTACTTC
>TRBV3-1/TRBV3-2|TRBJ2-1|NA|NA
CASSNRQGGWNEQFF
TGTGCCAGCAGCAATCGACAGGGAGGATGGAATGAGCAGTTCTTC
>TRBV5-1|TRBJ1-3|NA|NA
CASSLAGESSGNTIYF
TGCGCCAGCAGCTTGGCCGGGGAAAGCTCTGGAAACACCATATATTTT
>TRBV5-5|TRBJ1-6|TRBD1|NA
CASSMYDRAPHF
TGTGCCAGCAGCATGTATGACAGGGCCCCCCACTTT
>TRBV19|TRBJ1-5|NA|NA
CASSWTFYPPAGGSNQPQHF
TGTGCCAGTAGTTGGACCTTTTACCCGCCGGCTGGAGGGAGCAATCAGCCCCAGCATTTT
>TRBV4-1|TRBJ1-1|NA|once
CASSQIDMNTEAFF
TGCGCCAGCAGCCAAATAGACATGAACACTGAAGCTTTCTTT
>TRBV11-2|TRBJ2-3|NA|NA
CASSLGRHKTSTDTQYF
TGTGCCAGCAGCTTAGGACGGCATAAGACTAGCACAGATACGCAGTATTTT
>TRBV21-1|TRBJ1-5|NA|NA
CASSKLVGGGSQPQHF
NA
>TRBV27|TRBJ2-1|TRBD1|NA
CASSSSFRTGGLPFF
TGTGCCAGCAGTTCCTCGTTCAGGACAGGGGGTCTTCCGTTCTTC
>TRBV18|TRBJ2-1|NA|once
CASSGRTFGNEQFF
TGTGCCAGCTCAGGGCGTACTTTCGGCAATGAGCAGTTCTTC
>TRBV10-1|TRBJ1-1|TRBD1|NA
CASSETRDRGDTEAFF
TGCGCCAGCAGTGAGACCCGGGACAGGGGAGACACTGAAGCTTTCTTT
>TRBV6-1|TRBJ1-5|TRBD1|NA
CASSEGQISRQPQHF
TGTGCCAGCAGTGAGGGACAGATAAGCCGTCAGCCCCAGCATTTT
>TRBV30|TRBJ2-1|TRBD2|NA
CAWRPRGGLAAIRDNEQFF
TGTGCCTGGAGACCCAGAGGGGGACTAGCGGCTATTAGAGACAATGAGCAGTTCTTC
>TRBV27|TRBJ1-4|NA|NA
CASMRNEKLFF
TGTGCCAGCATGCGGAATGAAAAACTGTTTTTT
>TRBV30|TRBJ2-7|NA|NA
CAWTSASGYEQYF
TGTGCCTGGACTAGCGCGAGTGGATACGAGCAGTACTTC
>TRBV9|TRBJ2-7|NA|NA
CASSPTPGAGEQYF
TGTGCCAGCAGCCCTACCCCCGGTGCCGGCGAGCAGTACTTC
>TRBV19|TRBJ2-4|TRBD2|NA
CASSTGLVNIQYF
TGTGCCAGTAGTACGGGACTAGTAAACATTCAGTACTTC
>TRBV7-9|TRBJ1-4|NA|NA
CASSLVLATTNEKLFF
TGTGCCAGCAGCTTAGTGCTAGCGACAACTAATGAAAAACTGTTTTTT
>TRBV6-1|TRBJ1-3|NA|NA
CASSEEGWGNTIYF
TGTGCCAGCAGTGAAGAGGGGTGGGGAAACACCATATATTTT
>TRBV5-1|TRBJ1-1|NA|NA
CASSLGSGGTEAFF
TGCGCCAGCAGCCTCGGGTCGGGGGGCACTGAAGCTTTCTTT
>TRBV18|TRBJ1-1|NA|NA
CASSPPPGQNTEAFF
TGTGCCAGCTCACCCCCTCCGGGACAGAACACTGAAGCTTTCTTT
>TRBV27|TRBJ2-7|NA|NA
CASSTTGNGVGEQYF
TGTGCCAGCAGTACCACCGGGAATGGGGTGGGCGAGCAGTACTTC
>TRBV30|TRBJ2-7|TRBD1|NA
CAWSVQDRGIPYEQYF
TGTGCCTGGAGTGTACAGGACAGGGGGATTCCCTACGAGCAGTACTTC
>TRBV10-3|TRBJ1-5|NA|NA
CAISESSDFNQPQHF
TGTGCCATCAGTGAGTCGAGTGATTTCAATCAGCCCCAGCATTTT
>TRBV14|TRBJ1-1|NA|once
CASSQEGRSTEAFF
TGTGCCAGCAGCCAAGAGGGGCGTAGCACTGAAGCTTTCTTT
>TRBV19|TRBJ1-2|NA|NA
CASTPGVPYGYTF
TGTGCCAGTACCCCCGGGGTCCCCTATGGCTACACCTTC
>TRBV7-9|TRBJ2-6|NA|NA
CASSYAGRSGANVLTF
TGTGCCAGCAGCTACGCGGGTCGCTCTGGGGCCAACGTCCTGACTTTC
>TRBV7-3|TRBJ1-1|NA|once
CATRRGQEGAEAFF
TGTGCCACCAGGCGGGGGCAGGAAGGGGCTGAAGCTTTCTTT
>TRBV29-1|TRBJ2-1|TRBD2|NA
CSVDPSGRAGYEQFF
TGCAGCGTTGATCCTAGCGGGAGGGCCGGTTATGAGCAGTTCTTC
>TRBV28|TRBJ2-7|NA|few
CASSPGQLSYEQYF
TGTGCCAGCAGTCCAGGACAGCTATCCTACGAGCAGTACTTC
>TRBV9|TRBJ2-2|NA|once
CASSVGLANTGELFF
TGTGCCAGCAGCGTAGGACTTGCGAACACCGGGGAGCTGTTTTTT
>TRBV3-1/TRBV3-2|TRBJ2-1|TRBD2|NA
CASSQDHLAGVSEQFF
TGTGCCAGCAGCCAAGATCATCTAGCGGGAGTGAGTGAGCAGTTCTTC
>TRBV24-1|TRBJ1-2|NA|NA
CATSDSTGTSGYTF
TGTGCCACCAGTGATTCCACGGGTACCTCGGGCTACACCTTC